This T cell receptor beta chain was captured by sequencing in a study of CD8 T cells in Susac syndrome (dated by TCRdb to between 2018 and 2021). Concerning the study at large: Of the Susac syndrome patients who were sequenced, six had clinically active disease and 8 or 9 were in clinical remission. At blood withdrawal, Susac syndrome patients were either therapy-naive, taking corticosteroids (in some cases with IVIg as well), or taking IVIg alone. The study used repertoire sequencing to test whether antigen drove CD8+ T cell activation and differentiation in Susac syndrome. CD8+ T cell repertoire clonality was compared between around eleven healthy donors, some 14 Susac syndrome patients and around 15 multiple sclerosis patients. The research as a whole found: The number of individuals in the TCR sequencing and HLA analysis was recognized as being relatively small. Around 16 and five Susac-specific public clones were found in the total CD8+ and CD8+ TEMRA repertoires, respectively. Clonal expansion was observed in Susac syndrome CD8+ repertoires, with the highest expansion in CD8+ TEMRA cells and greater expansion in clinically active than in remitting patients.

With regard to this clonotype: Its antigen specificity is not known. No clone much larger than this one lies a single base away; base qualities are absent.

CDR3 length: 15 amino acids, cysteine to phenylalanine. Just CDR3 DNA is preserved here, 45 bases in frame from base 1. From a lookup of the germline V gene, CDR1 and CDR2 are SGHDT and YYEEEE. V is clipped by 4 bases and J by 4 bases, and the sequence between their germline boundaries is 17 bases long. Peripheral blood CD8+ and CD4+ T cells from healthy donors, Susac syndrome patients and multiple sclerosis patients were profiled by high-throughput TCR beta sequencing. Susac syndrome patients met recently defined diagnostic criteria for definite or probable disease. Bulk CD8+ and CD4+ T cells were purified by magnetic negative isolation, whereas CD8+ TEMRA cells were enriched by FACS. Blood was collected in EDTA tubes and processed within 24 hours, with PBMCs isolated through density gradient centrifugation. PBMCs destined for TCR sequencing were cryopreserved in liquid nitrogen and later thawed in a 37 °C water bath. The sorted or isolated CD4+, CD8+ and CD8+ TEMRA cells reached a purity of at least 90%.

RNA was extracted using the RNeasy kit, and roughly 0.45 to 1 microgram was reverse transcribed with random hexamers. The immunoSEQ multiplex PCR assay, covering 54 Vbeta and 13 Jbeta segments, was used to amplify TCR beta CDR3 regions. Bias from PCR amplification was corrected by using a synthetic template baseline for primer optimization and for computational correction. Per the authors' processing: Reads were annotated to V, D and J genes per IMGT and analyzed with immunoSEQ Analyzer, keeping only productive sequences. Clonality was computed as one minus Shannon entropy normalized by log2 of the number of productive unique sequences. For each patient and control, public and private clones were evaluated among the 100 most prevalent clones. A clone was defined as Susac-specific if it was absent from the healthy and MS cohorts, from 950 to 1,300 published viral clones and from other ImmuneACCESS disease sequences. TCRdb redid the processing of the public reads, applying fastp at Q25 and MiXCR, and retained in-frame beta chains. Each entry merges the rows of one CDR3 protein and shows their most common DNA and genes. For this entry, the V and J calls and clone size follow TCRdb and not the study's own pipeline. Across this sample there are under 90,000 distinct CDR3 sequences, with 95% seen only once. Roughly 0.46% of the sample comes from the top ten.

The source material was CD8+ T cells from PBMCs. This receptor was identified in a human donor with Susac syndrome. Here the chain combines TRBV5-6 and TRBJ1-2; TRBD1 is possibly the D segment (5 matching bases). The nucleotides read TGTGCCAGCAGCCCGGAAGGGGTCGGGGGCTATGGCTACACCTTC. This translates into CASSPEGVGGYGYTF.